This TCR beta chain appears in the sequencing data of a study of response to subunit inactivated influenza vaccine. TCRdb independently ran MiXCR on the RT-PCR reads; one entry per CDR3 protein. The sample lists approximately 250,000 distinct CDR3 sequences; 9% to 15% were seen once. This CDR3 has 21 residues. J was trimmed by 1 base and V by 1 base; bases with no gene match: 18. Germline CDR1 and CDR2: SGHNT and YYREEE (reference sequence). The specimen comprised non-naive T cells sorted from PBMCs, sampled around 14 days before vaccination. This receptor was obtained from a man aged 50 to 59 who received an inactivated influenza vaccine. This chain connects TRBV5-4 to TRBJ2-3, with 10 bases fitting TRBD2. Here the CDR3 DNA reads TGTGCCAGCAGCTTGCATGGCGGACTAGCGGAAGGGGGTAGGGGCACAGATACGCAGTATTTT. Protein: CASSLHGGLAEGGRGTDTQYF. Drawing the rest from reference TRBV5-4 and TRBJ2-3, the complete variable domain is ETGVTQSPTHLIKTRGQQVTLRCSSQSGHNTVSWYQQALGQGPQFIFQYYREEENGRGNFPPRFSGLQFPNYSSELNVNALELDDSALYLCASSLHGGLAEGGRGTDTQYFGPGTRLTVL.